This T cell receptor beta chain appears in the sequencing data of a study of blood T cell repertoires in COVID-19. Overall study: PBMCs, B-cell-depleted T cells, or T cells provided the cDNA or gDNA that made up the material.

Repertoires were generated with immunoSEQ multiplex PCR, while TCRdb's copy carries only in-frame clones and drops some. The table lists about 75,000 clones, roughly 87% of them singletons. V shed 6 bases and J 1 base; nucleotides not matched to a gene: 4. The CDR3 runs to 14 residues. CDR1 is ENHRY, CDR2 SYGVKD, per germline. This TCR came from a woman aged 50 to 60 with acute or convalescent COVID-19. What was sequenced was peripheral blood. V usage is TRBV10-3 and J usage is TRBJ1-1, with 8 bases aligning to TRBD1. CDR3: CAIRTDRGNTEAFF. The CDR3 DNA reads TGTGCCATCAGGACAGACAGGGGGAACACTGAAGCTTTCTTT.